This T cell receptor beta chain was identified during a study of control samples from healthy donors and cancer patients. This CDR3 comprises 13 residues. Germline CDR1 is SNHLY and CDR2 is FYNNEI. The junction had 4 bases not matched to a gene; V was cut back by 11 bases and J by 0 bases. The assay was immunoSEQ multiplex PCR, and TCRdb's table has in-frame clones only and misses some. The repertoire holds roughly 120,000 clones, 80% to 90% seen once, with under 40% in the top ten. This chain uses TRBV2 with TRBJ2-7; 10 nucleotides match TRBD2. The receptor was derived from a man in his fifties in good health. Sample: blood. CDR3 loop: CAGGTSDSYEQYF. DNA of the CDR3: TGTGCCGGCGGGACTAGCGACTCCTACGAGCAGTACTTC. Complete variable domain (other parts from reference TRBV2 and TRBJ2-7): EPEVTQTPSHQVTQMGQEVILRCVPISNHLYFYWYRQILGQKVEFLVSFYNNEISEKSEIFDDQFSVERPDGSNFTLKIRSTKLEDSAMYFCAGGTSDSYEQYFGPGTRLTVT.